These 18 T cell receptor beta chains were sequenced from one sample in a study of blood T cells in healthy people across ages. Combining a sample-barcoded 5' primer with a J-beta primer mix, a second PCR ran for roughly 6 to 11 cycles. TCRdb analysed the 5' RACE reads with MiXCR anew, one entry per CDR3 protein. The table lists around 2 million distinct CDR3 sequences, about 39% of them singletons, with about 21% in the top ten. The sample comprised blood. These receptors were taken from a human donor in good health.

This clonotype has just a few counts. The chain employs TRBV29-1 and TRBJ2-3; no clear D. This CDR3 has 8 amino acids. V was clipped by 4 bases and J by 13 bases, with 6 bases between them. Per germline, CDR1 SQVTM and CDR2 ANQGSEA. CDR3 sequence reads: CSVGQEYF. In DNA form, the CDR3 reads TGCAGCGTTGGGCAGGAGTATTTT.

On this clonotype: Possible read error: a much larger clone is one base away. The rearrangement links TRBV29-1 to TRBJ2-4, with 9 bases that match TRBD1. CDR3 length: 12 residues. Per the germline V gene, CDR1 is SQVTM and CDR2 is ANQGSEA. CDR3 coding DNA: TGCAGCATTGAGGGGACAGGGAGTGGGCAGTACTTC. This sequence encodes CSIEGTGSGQYF.

This clonotype has just a few counts. The chain recombines TRBV24-1 with TRBJ2-1; 9 nucleotides line up with TRBD1. The CDR3 totals 14 residues. The germline gives CDR1 KGHDR, CDR2 SFDVKD. Unmatched junction bases numbered 6, after V lost 9 bases and J lost 4 bases. CDR3 protein: CATQGTGIYNEQFF. DNA for the CDR3: TGTGCCACCCAGGGGACAGGGATTTACAATGAGCAGTTCTTC.

The CDR3 loop is CASSQDGWGGGVTDTQYF. Written as DNA, the CDR3 is TGCGCCAGCAGCCAAGATGGCTGGGGAGGGGGTGTCACAGATACGCAGTATTTT. This chain connects TRBV4-3 to TRBJ2-3; D possibly corresponds to TRBD2 (7 bases). CDR1 LGHNA and CDR2 YSLEER come from the germline V gene. V lost 0 bases, J lost 2 bases, and 18 bases lay in between. The CDR3 covers 18 residues.

This chain uses TRBV7-2 with TRBJ2-1; tentatively, D is TRBD2 (6 bases). The germline CDR1 and CDR2 sequences are SGHTA and FQGNSA. The length of the CDR3 is 13 residues. V gave up 3 bases and J gave up 9 bases, with 12 bases separating them. The CDR3 DNA follows: TGTGCCAGCAGCTTCACCCAGGGAGGTGAGCAGTTCTTC. Encoded protein: CASSFTQGGEQFF.

A remark on this clonotype: A read error may produce the germline difference seen at one junction end. This sequence joins TRBV20-1 and TRBJ2-1, with TRBD2 matching 8 bases. CDR1 is DFQATT and CDR2 is SNEGSKA in the germline V gene (reference sequence). CDR3 length equals 15 residues. CDR3 loop: CSAGDRSGSRNEQFF. CDR3 DNA: TGCAGTGCTGGAGATAGGAGCGGGAGCCGTAATGAGCAGTTCTTC.

The J gene is TRBJ2-4, the V gene TRBV7-9, with D possibly being TRBD2 (6 bases). The J call may be in error: the DNA end matches TRBJ2-7 better. This CDR3 has 14 amino acids. Germline V gives CDR1 SEHNR, CDR2 FQNEAQ (reference sequence). The CDR3 reads CASSSGLTVYEQYF. CDR3 coding DNA: TGTGCCAGCAGCTCGGGACTGACAGTCTACGAGCAGTACTTC.

This chain links TRBV2 with TRBJ1-5; D gene ambiguous. Germline V lookup: CDR1 SNHLY, CDR2 FYNNEI. The germline V and J ends were trimmed by 1 base and 0 bases, with 10 bases remaining between them. The CDR3 consists of 16 residues. Written as DNA, the CDR3 is TGTGCCAGCAGTGAAGTCGCCCCCGTTAGCAATCAGCCCCAGCATTTT. Its protein product is CASSEVAPVSNQPQHF.

A few counts support this clonotype. The chain links TRBV7-2 to TRBJ2-1, with TRBD2 identical over 8 bases. The J call is uncertain, as TRBJ2-7 better fits the DNA end. The CDR3 runs 15 residues. Germline V CDR1 and CDR2: SGHTA, FQGNSA. The CDR3 here is CASSLMRGAYNEQYF. The CDR3, as DNA: TGTGCCAGCAGCTTAATGCGGGGGGCCTACAATGAGCAGTACTTC.

In this sample, this clonotype turned up many times. The rearrangement joins TRBV6-2 or TRBV6-3 to TRBJ2-5, with TRBD1 matching over 8 bases. Germline V CDR1 and CDR2: MNHEY, SVGEGT. The CDR3 has 15 residues. V lost 5 bases, J lost 2 bases, and 7 bases stayed unmatched. The DNA of the CDR3 is TGTGCCAGCAGTCCTTTGACAGGGGTACAAGAGACCCAGTACTTC. Protein: CASSPLTGVQETQYF.

The chain employs TRBV27 and TRBJ1-5; D gene ambiguous. V shed 3 bases and J shed 9 bases, with 12 bases lying between them. Germline V gene lookup returns CDR1 MNHEY and CDR2 SMNVEV (reference sequence). CDR3 length: 13 residues. CDR3 amino acids: CASSLEAEGPQHF. CDR3 in DNA: TGTGCCAGCAGTTTGGAGGCCGAGGGGCCCCAGCATTTT.

The gene calls are TRBV6-5 and TRBJ1-1, with TRBD1 as a possible D gene (5 bases). The CDR3 is 14 residues long. The germline V gene encodes CDR1 MNHEY and CDR2 SVGAGI. Trimming took off 6 bases at V and 0 bases at J, with 11 bases between the two ends. CDR3 in amino acids: CASRRGTLNTEAFF. The CDR3 DNA follows: TGTGCCAGCAGACGGGGGACCTTGAACACTGAAGCTTTCTTT.

The chain recombines TRBV7-2 with TRBJ1-5, with a possible D match to TRBD1 (6 bases). Trimming removed 2 bases at V and 7 bases at J, with 15 bases between. The germline V gene has CDR1 SGHTA and CDR2 FQGNSA. The CDR3 is 15 residues long. CDR3 protein: CASSLSWGQDQPQHF. CDR3 nucleotides: TGTGCCAGCAGCTTATCTTGGGGGCAGGACCAGCCCCAGCATTTT.

The chain recombines TRBV15 with TRBJ1-4, with D perhaps TRBD1 (6 bases). This CDR3 spans 14 amino acids. V was trimmed by 1 base and J by 8 bases, leaving 11 bases between them. Germline CDR1 reads LNHNV; CDR2 reads YYDKDF (reference sequence). The CDR3 bases are TGTGCCACCAGCAGAGTTCGGGGGGGCGAAAAACTGTTTTTT. The encoded protein is CATSRVRGGEKLFF.

This clonotype was counted only a few times. The chain uses TRBV2 and TRBJ2-5; 10 bases are a match to TRBD1. Germline assignment: CDR1 SNHLY and CDR2 FYNNEI. The J segment lost 2 bases and the V segment lost 7 bases, leaving 4 bases of the junction unmatched. The CDR3 sequence is 14 residues long. The CDR3 here is CASKGTGAQETQYF. As DNA, the CDR3 is TGTGCCAGCAAGGGGACAGGGGCTCAAGAGACCCAGTACTTC.

The chain links TRBV7-2 to TRBJ2-1, with 11 bases aligning to TRBD1. V dropped 3 bases and J dropped 4; count of bases not matched to a gene: 5. This CDR3 is 16 amino acids long. In germline, CDR1 is SGHTA, CDR2 FQGNSA. CDR3 in amino acids: CASSFLGTGGYNEQFF. DNA for the CDR3: TGTGCCAGCAGCTTTCTCGGGACAGGGGGTTACAATGAGCAGTTCTTC.

The chain couples TRBV4-2 to TRBJ2-7; unclear D gene. The DNA end is a closer match to TRBJ2-5, so the J assignment may be wrong. The length of the CDR3 is 14 residues. Germline values: CDR1 LGHNA, CDR2 YNFKEQ. The CDR3 reads CASSQEVDAETQYF. The CDR3 bases are TGTGCCAGCAGCCAAGAGGTAGACGCGGAGACCCAGTACTTC.

This clonotype was seen a handful of times. The chain links TRBV12-3 or TRBV12-4 to TRBJ1-2, with D unresolved. CDR3 length: 14 amino acids. Deletions cut 8 bases from V and 2 bases from J, with 15 bases between. CDR3 bases: TGTGCCAGCCGCCACTCTGGATGGAACTATGGCTACACCTTC. Protein product: CASRHSGWNYGYTF.